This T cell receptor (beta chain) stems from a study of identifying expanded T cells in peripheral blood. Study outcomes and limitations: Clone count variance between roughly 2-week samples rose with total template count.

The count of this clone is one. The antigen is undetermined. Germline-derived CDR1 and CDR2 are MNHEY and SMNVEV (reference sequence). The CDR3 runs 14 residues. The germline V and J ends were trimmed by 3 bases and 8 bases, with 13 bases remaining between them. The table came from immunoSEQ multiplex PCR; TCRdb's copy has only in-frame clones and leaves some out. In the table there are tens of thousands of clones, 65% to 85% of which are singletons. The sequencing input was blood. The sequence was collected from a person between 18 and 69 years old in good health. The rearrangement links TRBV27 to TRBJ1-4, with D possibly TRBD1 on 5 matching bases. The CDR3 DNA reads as TGTGCCAGCAGTTTTACAGGACCCCTCGAAAAACTGTTTTTT. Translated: CASSFTGPLEKLFF.